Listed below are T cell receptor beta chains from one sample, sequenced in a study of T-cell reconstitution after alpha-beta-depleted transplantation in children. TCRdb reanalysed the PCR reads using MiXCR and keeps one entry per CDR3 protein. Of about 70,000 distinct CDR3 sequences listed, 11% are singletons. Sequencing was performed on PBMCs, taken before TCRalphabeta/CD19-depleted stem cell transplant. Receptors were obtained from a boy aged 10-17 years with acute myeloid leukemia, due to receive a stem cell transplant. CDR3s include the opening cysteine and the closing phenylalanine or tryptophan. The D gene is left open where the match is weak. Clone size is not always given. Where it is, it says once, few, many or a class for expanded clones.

CDR3aa: CAWSVRLAVDNEQFF; CDR3nt: TGTGCCTGGAGTGTACGGCTAGCGGTCGACAATGAGCAGTTCTTC; d_gene: TRBD2; v_gene: TRBV30; j_gene: TRBJ2-1; abundance: few
CDR3aa: CASSLPLGSGGETQYF; CDR3nt: TGTGCCAGCAGCTTACCACTCGGGTCGGGTGGGGAGACCCAGTACTTC; d_gene: NA; v_gene: TRBV7-2; j_gene: TRBJ2-5; abundance: few
CDR3aa: CASSSRGLEAFF; CDR3nt: TGTGCCAGCAGTTCAAGGGGGCTCGAAGCTTTCTTT; d_gene: TRBD1; v_gene: TRBV6-5; j_gene: TRBJ1-1; abundance: many
CDR3aa: CASRGQGIIKNSPLHF; CDR3nt: TGTGCCAGCAGGGGACAGGGGATCATCAAGAATTCACCCCTCCACTTT; d_gene: TRBD1; v_gene: TRBV12-3/TRBV12-4; j_gene: TRBJ1-6; abundance: NA
CDR3aa: CASSFQQGGLDEQFF; CDR3nt: TGTGCCAGCAGCTTTCAACAGGGGGGTCTGGATGAGCAGTTCTTC; d_gene: TRBD1; v_gene: TRBV11-1; j_gene: TRBJ2-1; abundance: many
CDR3aa: CASSLRPNEQFF; CDR3nt: TGCGCCAGCAGCTTGCGGCCCAATGAGCAGTTCTTC; d_gene: NA; v_gene: TRBV5-1; j_gene: TRBJ2-1; abundance: many
CDR3aa: CASSRTSLNEQFF; CDR3nt: TGTGCCAGCAGCCGGACTAGCTTGAATGAGCAGTTCTTC; d_gene: TRBD2; v_gene: TRBV11-2; j_gene: TRBJ2-1; abundance: many
CDR3aa: CASSRSDGTGQETQYF; CDR3nt: TGTGCCAGCAGCCGATCGGACGGGACGGGCCAAGAGACCCAGTACTTC; d_gene: NA; v_gene: TRBV3-1; j_gene: TRBJ2-5; abundance: many
CDR3aa: CASGLAGKQFF; CDR3nt: TGTGCCAGCGGACTAGCGGGAAAGCAGTTCTTC; d_gene: TRBD2; v_gene: TRBV6-6; j_gene: TRBJ2-1; abundance: many
CDR3aa: CASSHSGGSPTSGEYTDTQYF; CDR3nt: TGCGCCAGCAGCCATTCCGGGGGGTCCCCGACTAGCGGGGAGTACACAGATACGCAGTATTTT; d_gene: TRBD2; v_gene: TRBV4-1; j_gene: TRBJ2-3; abundance: many
CDR3aa: CSANPFSTDTQYF; CDR3nt: TGCAGTGCCAACCCTTTTAGCACAGATACGCAGTATTTT; d_gene: NA; v_gene: TRBV20-1; j_gene: TRBJ2-3; abundance: many
CDR3aa: CASSQDRGGPETQYF; CDR3nt: TGCGCCAGCAGCCAAGATAGGGGGGGCCCGGAGACCCAGTACTTC; d_gene: NA; v_gene: TRBV4-1; j_gene: TRBJ2-5; abundance: NA
CDR3aa: CATSALGDRARYEQFF; CDR3nt: TGTGCCACCAGTGCTCTTGGGGACAGGGCTCGGTATGAGCAGTTCTTC; d_gene: TRBD1; v_gene: TRBV24-1; j_gene: TRBJ2-1; abundance: many
CDR3aa: CASSLMRSGIGNEQFF; CDR3nt: TGTGCCAGCAGTTTAATGAGGTCAGGGATAGGCAATGAGCAGTTCTTC; d_gene: NA; v_gene: TRBV27; j_gene: TRBJ2-1; abundance: many
CDR3aa: CASSRGLAGVLNEQYF; CDR3nt: TGTGCCAGCAGTCGCGGACTAGCGGGGGTCCTCAACGAGCAGTACTTC; d_gene: TRBD2; v_gene: TRBV3-1; j_gene: TRBJ2-7; abundance: many
CDR3aa: CASTPGQPTEAFF; CDR3nt: TGTGCCAGCACCCCAGGACAGCCCACTGAAGCTTTCTTT; d_gene: NA; v_gene: TRBV6-6; j_gene: TRBJ1-1; abundance: NA
CDR3aa: CAMGSGLLYGYTF; CDR3nt: TGTGCCATGGGCTCCGGACTGCTCTATGGCTACACCTTC; d_gene: NA; v_gene: TRBV5-1; j_gene: TRBJ1-2; abundance: NA
CDR3aa: CASSTSTFPMNTEAFF; CDR3nt: TGTGCCAGTAGTACGTCGACATTCCCGATGAACACTGAAGCTTTCTTT; d_gene: NA; v_gene: TRBV19; j_gene: TRBJ1-1; abundance: many
CDR3aa: CASSPGRTSGGDNEQFF; CDR3nt: TGTGCCAGCAGCCCCGGAAGGACTAGCGGGGGGGACAATGAGCAGTTCTTC; d_gene: TRBD2; v_gene: TRBV3-1; j_gene: TRBJ2-1; abundance: many
CDR3aa: CASSLWAPDGYTF; CDR3nt: TGTGCCAGCAGCTTATGGGCGCCCGACGGCTACACCTTC; d_gene: NA; v_gene: TRBV7-9; j_gene: TRBJ1-2; abundance: many
CDR3aa: CASSFTITYEQYF; CDR3nt: TGCGCCAGCAGCTTTACTATTACCTACGAGCAGTACTTC; d_gene: NA; v_gene: TRBV5-1; j_gene: TRBJ2-7; abundance: many
CDR3aa: CSARDGLRSTDTQYF; CDR3nt: TGCAGTGCTAGAGACGGCTTAAGGAGCACAGATACGCAGTATTTT; d_gene: NA; v_gene: TRBV20-1; j_gene: TRBJ2-3; abundance: few
CDR3aa: CASSIRAGGTQETQYF; CDR3nt: TGTGCCAGCAGTATTCGAGCGGGAGGAACACAAGAGACCCAGTACTTC; d_gene: TRBD2; v_gene: TRBV12-3/TRBV12-4; j_gene: TRBJ2-5; abundance: many
CDR3aa: CASSLALLTDTQYF; CDR3nt: TGCGCCAGCAGCTTGGCATTACTTACAGATACGCAGTATTTT; d_gene: NA; v_gene: TRBV5-1; j_gene: TRBJ2-3; abundance: many
CDR3aa: CASSFGQGADF; CDR3nt: NA; d_gene: NA; v_gene: TRBV12-3/TRBV12-4; j_gene: TRBJ1-3; abundance: many
CDR3aa: CASTPIGAMNTEAFF; CDR3nt: TGTGCCAGCACCCCAATAGGGGCCATGAACACTGAAGCTTTCTTT; d_gene: NA; v_gene: TRBV28; j_gene: TRBJ1-1; abundance: few
CDR3aa: CASRLAPGANVLTF; CDR3nt: TGTGCCAGCCGACTAGCCCCCGGGGCCAACGTCCTGACTTTC; d_gene: TRBD2; v_gene: TRBV6-5; j_gene: TRBJ2-6; abundance: many
CDR3aa: CASSASDSGGPIGLGTQYF; CDR3nt: TGTGCCAGCAGTGCCTCAGATAGCGGGGGGCCCATAGGGTTAGGTACGCAGTATTTT; d_gene: TRBD2; v_gene: TRBV25-1; j_gene: TRBJ2-3; abundance: many
CDR3aa: CASSPLREGAKNIQYF; CDR3nt: TGCGCCAGCAGCCCCCTCAGGGAAGGCGCCAAAAACATTCAGTACTTC; d_gene: NA; v_gene: TRBV4-1; j_gene: TRBJ2-4; abundance: many
CDR3aa: CASSQVEGANTGELFF; CDR3nt: TGCGCCAGCAGCCAAGTGGAGGGGGCAAACACCGGGGAGCTGTTTTTT; d_gene: NA; v_gene: TRBV4-1; j_gene: TRBJ2-2; abundance: many
CDR3aa: CASSLDARGWGTDTQYF; CDR3nt: TGTGCCAGCAGTTTAGACGCCCGGGGGTGGGGCACAGATACGCAGTATTTT; d_gene: NA; v_gene: TRBV12-3/TRBV12-4; j_gene: TRBJ2-3; abundance: many
CDR3aa: CASSLFWQGYEQYF; CDR3nt: TGTGCCAGCAGTTTGTTCTGGCAGGGATACGAGCAGTACTTC; d_gene: NA; v_gene: TRBV12-3/TRBV12-4; j_gene: TRBJ2-7; abundance: many
CDR3aa: CSARGGGLAGRQETQYF; CDR3nt: TGCAGTGCTAGAGGGGGGGGACTAGCGGGGCGACAAGAGACCCAGTACTTC; d_gene: TRBD2; v_gene: TRBV20-1; j_gene: TRBJ2-5; abundance: many
CDR3aa: CASSHETQYF; CDR3nt: TGTGCCAGCAGCCATGAGACCCAGTACTTC; d_gene: NA; v_gene: TRBV7-8; j_gene: TRBJ2-5; abundance: many
CDR3aa: CASSPGTSVPQADTQYF; CDR3nt: TGCGCCAGCAGCCCCGGGACTAGCGTGCCACAGGCAGATACGCAGTATTTT; d_gene: TRBD2; v_gene: TRBV5-1; j_gene: TRBJ2-3; abundance: many
CDR3aa: CSARRLDSSYNEQFF; CDR3nt: TGCAGTGCTAGGAGGCTAGACAGCTCCTACAATGAGCAGTTCTTC; d_gene: NA; v_gene: TRBV20-1; j_gene: TRBJ2-1; abundance: many
CDR3aa: CASSQTGRNYGYTF; CDR3nt: TGTGCCAGCAGTCAGACAGGGCGGAACTATGGCTACACCTTC; d_gene: TRBD1; v_gene: TRBV6-5; j_gene: TRBJ1-2; abundance: many
CDR3aa: CASSNTGASGANVLTF; CDR3nt: TGTGCCAGCAGCAATACCGGGGCATCTGGGGCCAACGTCCTGACTTTC; d_gene: NA; v_gene: TRBV9; j_gene: TRBJ2-6; abundance: many
CDR3aa: CASSLISGGLGEKLFF; CDR3nt: TGTGCCAGCAGCTTAATCTCCGGGGGATTGGGTGAAAAACTGTTTTTT; d_gene: NA; v_gene: TRBV7-2; j_gene: TRBJ1-4; abundance: many
CDR3aa: CSGAGLSSYNEQFF; CDR3nt: TGCAGCGGAGCGGGACTAAGCTCCTACAATGAGCAGTTCTTC; d_gene: TRBD2; v_gene: TRBV20-1; j_gene: TRBJ2-1; abundance: NA
CDR3aa: CASSLGTTPPQFF; CDR3nt: TGTGCCAGCAGCTTAGGTACAACCCCCCCGCAGTTCTTC; d_gene: NA; v_gene: TRBV7-2; j_gene: TRBJ2-1; abundance: many
CDR3aa: CASSQSGLAGDTGELFF; CDR3nt: TGTGCCAGCAGCCAGTCGGGCCTAGCGGGTGACACCGGGGAGCTGTTTTTT; d_gene: TRBD2; v_gene: TRBV7-9; j_gene: TRBJ2-2; abundance: few
CDR3aa: CASSPIAGSRYF; CDR3nt: TGTGCCAGCAGTCCAATAGCAGGATCCCGGTATTTT; d_gene: NA; v_gene: TRBV12-3/TRBV12-4; j_gene: TRBJ2-3; abundance: many
CDR3aa: CASSLDYSNEQFF; CDR3nt: TGTGCCAGCAGCTTGGACTACTCCAATGAGCAGTTCTTC; d_gene: NA; v_gene: TRBV5-6; j_gene: TRBJ2-1; abundance: many
CDR3aa: CASSGPGTSGSYEQYF; CDR3nt: TGTGCCAGCAGCGGCCCGGGGACTAGCGGGTCCTACGAGCAGTACTTC; d_gene: TRBD2; v_gene: TRBV7-2; j_gene: TRBJ2-7; abundance: many